One and the same sample provided the 4 T cell receptor beta chains below, sequenced in a study of shared clonotypes between healthy human individuals. Profiling relied on immunoSEQ multiplex PCR, and the TCRdb table lists in-frame clones only, not all of them. This sample yields about 2.4 million clones, of which over 85% are seen a single time; 0.36% belongs to the top ten. Sequencing used naive CD4+ T cells from PBMCs. As to subset: CD45RA+ positively selected. These receptors all come from a young man in good health. Some clones in this sample may be carry-over from other donors' samples.

The V and J genes are TRBV9 and TRBJ1-6; D unclear. The CDR3 consists of 13 residues. V was clipped by 0 bases and J by 9 bases, with 7 bases between them. In germline, CDR1 is SGDLS, CDR2 YYNGEE. CDR3 bases: TGTGCCAGCAGCGTAGATCACACTTCACCCCTCCACTTT. Amino acids: CASSVDHTSPLHF.

Notes on this clone: Other DNA sequences of this sample code for an identical CDR3. The chain is built from TRBV20-1 and TRBJ2-5; D is undetermined. The CDR3 consists of 10 residues. Trimming cost V 3 bases and J 5 bases, with 4 bases left between them. Germline V gives CDR1 DFQATT, CDR2 SNEGSKA (reference sequence). The CDR3 DNA reads TGCAGTGCTAGTTCGGAGACCCAGTACTTC. Its protein product is CSASSETQYF.

The rearrangement uses TRBV2 and TRBJ1-5, with no clear D. The CDR3 length is 12 residues. Between the trimmed V and J ends, which lost 2 bases and 8 bases, there was a span of 7 bases. CDR1 and CDR2 from the germline V gene are SNHLY and FYNNEI. CDR3 region: CASSEYSEPQHF. In DNA form, the CDR3 reads TGTGCCAGCAGTGAATATAGTGAGCCCCAGCATTTT.

This chain joins TRBV28 and TRBJ2-5; 7 bases fit TRBD2. There are 15 residues in the CDR3. Trimming at V came to 4 bases and at J to 5 bases, leaving 10 bases not matched to a gene. The V gene's germline CDR1 is MDHEN and CDR2 SYDVKM. CDR3 DNA: TGTGCCAGCAGTTCTGGGGGGGAGGGTGCGGAGACCCAGTACTTC. It translates to CASSSGGEGAETQYF.